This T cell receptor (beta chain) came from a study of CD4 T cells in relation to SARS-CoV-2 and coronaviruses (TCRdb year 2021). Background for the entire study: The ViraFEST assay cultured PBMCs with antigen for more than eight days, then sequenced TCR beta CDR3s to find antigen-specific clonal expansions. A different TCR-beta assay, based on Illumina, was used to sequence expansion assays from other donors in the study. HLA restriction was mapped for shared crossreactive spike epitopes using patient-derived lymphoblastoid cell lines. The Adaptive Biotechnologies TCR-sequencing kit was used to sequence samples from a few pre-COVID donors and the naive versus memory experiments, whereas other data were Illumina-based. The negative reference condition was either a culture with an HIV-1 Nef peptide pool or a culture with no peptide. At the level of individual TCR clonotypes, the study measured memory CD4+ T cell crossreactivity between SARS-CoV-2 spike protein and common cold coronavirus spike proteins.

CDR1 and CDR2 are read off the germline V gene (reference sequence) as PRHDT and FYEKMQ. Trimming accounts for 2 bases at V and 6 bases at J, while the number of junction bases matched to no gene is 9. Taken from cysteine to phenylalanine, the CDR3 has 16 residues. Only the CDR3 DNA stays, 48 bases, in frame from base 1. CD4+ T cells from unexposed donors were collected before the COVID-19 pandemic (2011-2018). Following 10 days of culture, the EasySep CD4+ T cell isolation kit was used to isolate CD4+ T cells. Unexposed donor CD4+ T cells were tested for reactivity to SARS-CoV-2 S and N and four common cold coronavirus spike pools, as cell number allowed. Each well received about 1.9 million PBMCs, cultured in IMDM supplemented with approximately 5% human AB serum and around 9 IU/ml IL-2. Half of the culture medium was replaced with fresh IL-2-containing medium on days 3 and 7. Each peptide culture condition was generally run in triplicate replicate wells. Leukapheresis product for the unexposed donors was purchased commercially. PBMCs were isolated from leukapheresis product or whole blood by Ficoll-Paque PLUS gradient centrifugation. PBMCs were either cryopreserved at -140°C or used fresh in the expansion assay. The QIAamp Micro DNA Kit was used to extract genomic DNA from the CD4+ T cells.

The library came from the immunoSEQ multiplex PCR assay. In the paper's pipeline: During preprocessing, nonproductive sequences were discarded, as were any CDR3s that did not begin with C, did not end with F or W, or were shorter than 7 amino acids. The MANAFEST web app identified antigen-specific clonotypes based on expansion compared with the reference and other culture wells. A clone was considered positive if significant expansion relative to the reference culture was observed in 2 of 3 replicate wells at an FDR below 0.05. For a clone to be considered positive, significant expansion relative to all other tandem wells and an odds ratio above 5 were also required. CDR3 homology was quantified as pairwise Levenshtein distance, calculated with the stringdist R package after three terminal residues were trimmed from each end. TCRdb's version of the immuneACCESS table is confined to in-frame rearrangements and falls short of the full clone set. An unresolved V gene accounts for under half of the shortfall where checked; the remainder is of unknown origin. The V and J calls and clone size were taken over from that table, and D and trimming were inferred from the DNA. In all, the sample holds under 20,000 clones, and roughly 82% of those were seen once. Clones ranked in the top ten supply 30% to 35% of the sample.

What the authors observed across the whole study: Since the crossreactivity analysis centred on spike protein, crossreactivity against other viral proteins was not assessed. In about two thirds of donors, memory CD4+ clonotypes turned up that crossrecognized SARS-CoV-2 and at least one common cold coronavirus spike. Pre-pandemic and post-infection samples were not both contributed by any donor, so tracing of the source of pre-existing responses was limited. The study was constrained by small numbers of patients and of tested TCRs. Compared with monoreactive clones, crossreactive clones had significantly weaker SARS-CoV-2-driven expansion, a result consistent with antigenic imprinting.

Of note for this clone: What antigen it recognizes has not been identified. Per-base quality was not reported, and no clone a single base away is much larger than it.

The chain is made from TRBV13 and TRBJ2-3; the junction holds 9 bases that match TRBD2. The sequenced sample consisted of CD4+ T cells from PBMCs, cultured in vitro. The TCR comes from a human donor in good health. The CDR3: CASSLRLAGLLDTQYF. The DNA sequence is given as TGTGCCAGCAGCTTACGGCTAGCGGGGCTTCTTGATACGCAGTATTTT.